These T cell receptor beta chains were read from a single sample in a study of regulatory T cells in long-lasting Graves disease. Each CDR3 protein is one row after TCRdb ran MiXCR on the multiplex PCR reads. The sample carries around 400,000 distinct CDR3 sequences, about 14% recorded once. Sequenced here: peripheral blood mononuclear cells (PBMCs), sampled at new diagnosis, from a patient treated with antithyroid drugs. These receptors were collected from a female donor with Graves disease. CDR3s include the opening cysteine and the closing phenylalanine or tryptophan. The D gene is left open where the match is weak. Expanded clones get a size class; other rows say once, few or many, or leave the size out.

D gene: .; V gene: TRBV9; J gene: TRBJ2-3; clone size: .; CDR3 DNA: TGTGCCAGCACCAGGGGTTCGGCAGATACGCAGTATTTT; CDR3 protein: CASTRGSADTQYF
D gene: TRBD1; V gene: TRBV4-2; J gene: TRBJ2-2; clone size: .; CDR3 DNA: TGTGCCAGCAGCCAAAATCAGGGGGCGAGCACCGGGGAGCTGTTTTTT; CDR3 protein: CASSQNQGASTGELFF
D gene: .; V gene: TRBV5-1; J gene: TRBJ1-2; clone size: many; CDR3 DNA: TGCGCCAGCAGCCCACAACACAGGGTTGAAGTAGATGGCTACACCTTC; CDR3 protein: CASSPQHRVEVDGYTF
D gene: TRBD2; V gene: TRBV20-1; J gene: TRBJ2-2; clone size: many; CDR3 DNA: TGCAGTGCTAGAGATCGACTAGCCCCCACCGGGGAGCTGTTTTTT; CDR3 protein: CSARDRLAPTGELFF
D gene: .; V gene: TRBV6-2/TRBV6-3; J gene: TRBJ2-4; clone size: .; CDR3 DNA: TGTGCCAGCAGTTACTTCGGGGGGCCTGAAAACATTCAGTACTTC; CDR3 protein: CASSYFGGPENIQYF
D gene: .; V gene: TRBV24-1; J gene: TRBJ2-2; clone size: many; CDR3 DNA: TGTGCCACCAGTGACGGACGGTTTAACACCGGGGAGCTGTTTTTT; CDR3 protein: CATSDGRFNTGELFF
D gene: TRBD2; V gene: TRBV7-2; J gene: TRBJ2-2; clone size: .; CDR3 DNA: TGTGCCAGCAGCTTAGTCTTAGCGGGAAGGACCGGGGAGCTGTTTTTT; CDR3 protein: CASSLVLAGRTGELFF
D gene: TRBD1; V gene: TRBV5-1; J gene: TRBJ1-1; clone size: many; CDR3 DNA: TGCGCCAGCAGCTTGGGACAGGGGCAGAGTGAAGCTTTCTTT; CDR3 protein: CASSLGQGQSEAFF
D gene: .; V gene: TRBV5-6; J gene: TRBJ2-7; clone size: many; CDR3 DNA: TGTGCCAGCAGCCCCTGGGACCGCCGCCGGCACGAGCAGTACTTC; CDR3 protein: CASSPWDRRRHEQYF
D gene: .; V gene: TRBV25-1; J gene: TRBJ1-4; clone size: few; CDR3 DNA: TGTGCCAGCAGTGAAGCGGACAGAATCACCGAAAAACTGTTTTTT; CDR3 protein: CASSEADRITEKLFF
D gene: TRBD1; V gene: TRBV7-8; J gene: TRBJ1-4; clone size: few; CDR3 DNA: TGTGCCAGCAGCCCGAAATGGACAGGCCCCGGCGCTAATGAAAAACTGTTTTTT; CDR3 protein: CASSPKWTGPGANEKLFF
D gene: .; V gene: TRBV9; J gene: TRBJ1-1; clone size: many; CDR3 DNA: TGTGCCAGCAGCCGAGACGGGGGGGTGAACACTGAAGCTTTCTTT; CDR3 protein: CASSRDGGVNTEAFF
D gene: TRBD1; V gene: TRBV6-5; J gene: TRBJ1-1; clone size: many; CDR3 DNA: TGTGCCAGCAGTTACTCGACAGGGAAGGGTGAAGCTTTCTTT; CDR3 protein: CASSYSTGKGEAFF
D gene: .; V gene: TRBV2; J gene: TRBJ1-6; clone size: many; CDR3 DNA: TGTGCCAGCACCCAGGGAAATAATTCACCCCTCCACTTT; CDR3 protein: CASTQGNNSPLHF
D gene: .; V gene: TRBV20-1; J gene: TRBJ1-5; clone size: .; CDR3 DNA: TGCAGTGTCACACAGGGTAGCAATCAGCCCCAGCATTTT; CDR3 protein: CSVTQGSNQPQHF
D gene: TRBD1; V gene: TRBV20-1; J gene: TRBJ2-5; clone size: many; CDR3 DNA: TGCAGTGCGAATGGACAGGGGATGGCCCAAGAGACCCAGTACTTC; CDR3 protein: CSANGQGMAQETQYF
D gene: .; V gene: TRBV29-1; J gene: TRBJ1-1; clone size: few; CDR3 DNA: TGCAGCGTGGGCGCGGGGGAAAGAGAGGGTAAAGCTTTCTTT; CDR3 protein: CSVGAGEREGKAFF
D gene: TRBD2; V gene: TRBV7-7; J gene: TRBJ2-5; clone size: many; CDR3 DNA: TGTGCCAGCAGCTTATCGGGGAGCGGGGGCAATCTCCAAGAGACCCAGTACTTC; CDR3 protein: CASSLSGSGGNLQETQYF
D gene: .; V gene: TRBV5-1; J gene: TRBJ1-1; clone size: few; CDR3 DNA: TGCGCCAGCAGCTCTCAGACAGGCGCCACTGAAGCTTTCTTT; CDR3 protein: CASSSQTGATEAFF
D gene: .; V gene: TRBV5-1; J gene: TRBJ1-2; clone size: .; CDR3 DNA: TGCGCCAGCAGCTCGCGGGGCAGGCAGCATGGCTACATCTTC; CDR3 protein: CASSSRGRQHGYIF